One and the same sample provided the 24 T cell receptor beta chains below, sequenced in a study of OX40 agonist ivuxolimab in advanced cancers. Measured with immunoSEQ multiplex PCR; TCRdb has only the in-frame clones, and not every one. The sample has some 61,000 clones; almost 90% are singletons. This specimen consisted of CD4+ or CD8+ T cells sorted from blood, obtained in a trial of the OX40 agonist ivuxolimab. Receptors originate from an adult with an advanced solid tumor such as melanoma, head and neck, liver or kidney cancer.

The V call is TRBV7-9, the J call TRBJ2-2; D is uncertain. The germline V and J ends were trimmed by 6 bases and 0 bases, with 8 bases remaining between them. Germline CDR1 is SEHNR and CDR2 is FQNEAQ (reference sequence). CDR3 length equals 14 residues. The CDR3 sequence is CASSARANTGELFF. CDR3 sequence (DNA): TGTGCCAGCAGTGCGCGAGCGAACACCGGGGAGCTGTTTTTT.

In regard to this clone: Sequence at one end of the junction differs from germline and may be a read error. The chain carries TRBV7-7 and TRBJ2-5; TRBD2 matches at 8 bases. The CDR3 is 15 amino acids. CDR1 and CDR2 from the germline V gene are SSHAT and FNYEAQ (reference sequence). CDR3 region: CASSLANRGGETQYF. Written as DNA, the CDR3 is TGTGCTAGCAGCTTAGCCAATCGGGGGGGAGAGACCCAGTACTTC. Together with reference TRBV7-7 and TRBJ2-5, the CDR3 gives the full variable domain: GAGVSQSPRYKVTKRGQDVTLRCDPISSHATLYWYQQALGQGPEFLTYFNYEAQPDKSGLPSDRFSAERPEGSISTLTIQRTEQRDSAMYRCASSLANRGGETQYFGPGTRLLVL.

J is TRBJ2-5 and V is TRBV7-9; TRBD2 aligns across 14 bases. Germline V gene lookup returns CDR1 SEHNR and CDR2 FQNEAQ (reference sequence). The V and J ends lost 5 bases and 1 base, in that order; junction bases with no gene match: 6. CDR3 length: 17 residues. CDR3 nucleotide sequence: TGTGCCAGCAGCCGTGCTGGGACTAGCGGGGGCCAAGAGACCCAGTACTTC. Translating it yields CASSRAGTSGGQETQYF.

The rearrangement joins TRBV5-1 to TRBJ1-4, with 7 bases that match TRBD1. The CDR3 contains 13 residues. Per germline, CDR1 SGHRS and CDR2 YFSETQ. The J segment lost 6 bases and the V segment lost 4 bases, leaving 3 bases of the junction unmatched. As DNA, the CDR3 is TGCGCCAGCAGCGGGACAGCCTATGAAAAACTGTTTTTT. As protein: CASSGTAYEKLFF.

The chain carries TRBV25-1 and TRBJ1-1; D is unclear. With 0 bases removed from V and 8 bases from J, the gap between germline ends came to 10 bases. In germline, CDR1 is MGHDK, CDR2 SYGVNS. The CDR3 runs 13 residues. The CDR3 protein is CASSEYYADEAFF. The CDR3 DNA sequence: TGTGCCAGCAGTGAATATTATGCCGACGAAGCTTTCTTT.

The gene calls are TRBV28 and TRBJ1-1, with 10 bases lining up with TRBD1. The CDR3 loop spans 14 amino acids. Germline CDR1 is MDHEN and CDR2 is SYDVKM. The V and J ends lost 3 bases and 10 bases, in that order; junction bases with no gene match: 8. CDR3: CASSLGQGRGGAFF. CDR3 sequence (DNA): TGTGCCAGCAGTTTGGGACAGGGGCGCGGGGGAGCTTTCTTT.

The chain uses TRBV19 and TRBJ1-2, with D possibly TRBD1 on 6 matching bases. V was shortened by 5 bases and J by 2 bases, with 18 bases between the two germline ends. The CDR3 is made up of 16 amino acids. Germline V gene data show CDR1 as LNHDA and CDR2 as SQIVND (reference sequence). This CDR3 reads CASSVGQFSFNYGYTF. The CDR3 DNA reads as TGTGCCAGTAGTGTTGGACAGTTTTCATTCAACTATGGCTACACCTTC.

By proportion, this clone is medium-sized. V is TRBV19 and J is TRBJ1-1; D not resolved. The CDR3 is made up of 13 amino acids. Deletions cut 1 base from V and 6 bases from J, with 9 bases between. CDR1 is LNHDA, CDR2 SQIVND, per germline (reference sequence). In DNA, the CDR3 is TGTGCCAGTAGTATAGCGGGGAGCGCTGAAGCTTTCTTT. Protein sequence: CASSIAGSAEAFF.

For the CDR3, the DNA is TGTGCCTCCCGCCCAGGTTATGAAAAACTGTTTTTT. Protein sequence: CASRPGYEKLFF. The chain joins TRBV19 to TRBJ1-4; D remains ambiguous. The CDR3 runs to 12 residues. V was trimmed by 11 bases and J by 6 bases, leaving 13 bases between them. Germline loops: CDR1 LNHDA, CDR2 SQIVND (reference sequence).

The chain joins TRBV7-2 to TRBJ2-1, with D perhaps given as TRBD1 or TRBD2 (5 bases each). The V and J ends lost 5 bases and 6 bases respectively, with 20 bases between them. The length of the CDR3 is 16 residues. Germline V CDR1 and CDR2: SGHTA, FQGNSA. This CDR3 reads CASSAPGNPRVNEQFF. In nucleotides, the CDR3 is TGTGCCAGCAGCGCCCCAGGGAATCCGAGGGTCAATGAGCAGTTCTTC.

The chain has TRBV5-1 and TRBJ2-1; D gene ambiguous. With 4 bases removed from V and 10 bases from J, the gap between germline ends came to 18 bases. Looked up from germline, CDR1 is SGHRS and CDR2 is YFSETQ. The CDR3 covers 14 residues. CDR3 sequence: CASSDSSAASEQFF. CDR3 sequence (DNA): TGCGCCAGCAGCGACTCCAGCGCGGCCAGCGAGCAGTTCTTC. Together with reference TRBV5-1 and TRBJ2-1, the CDR3 gives the full variable domain: KAGVTQTPRYLIKTRGQQVTLSCSPISGHRSVSWYQQTPGQGLQFLFEYFSETQRNKGNFPGRFSGRQFSNSRSEMNVSTLELGDSALYLCASSDSSAASEQFFGPGTRLTVL.

V usage is TRBV5-4 and J usage is TRBJ2-1, with TRBD2 matching over 8 bases. The CDR3 runs 15 residues. CDR1 and CDR2 (germline): SGHNT, YYREEE (reference sequence). J was trimmed by 8 bases and V by 4 bases; bases with no gene match: 11. The DNA for the CDR3 is TGTGCCAGCAGCCCCGGTCTAGCGGGTATATATGAGCAGTTCTTC. Protein sequence: CASSPGLAGIYEQFF.

The chain uses TRBV19 and TRBJ2-1; D is perhaps TRBD1 (6 bases). The V end lost 4 bases, the J end lost 3 bases, and 13 bases lay between the germline ends. The length of the CDR3 is 15 residues. Germline V gene sequence: CDR1 LNHDA, CDR2 SQIVND (reference sequence). The CDR3 sequence is CASSTRDTSYNEQFF. The DNA for the CDR3 is TGTGCCAGTAGTACCCGGGACACCAGCTACAATGAGCAGTTCTTC.

This sequence joins TRBV11-2 and TRBJ2-5; D may be TRBD2 (6 bases). Germline CDR1 and CDR2: SGHAT and FQNNGV. V gave up 5 bases and J gave up 5 bases, with 12 bases separating them. The CDR3 runs 13 residues. The CDR3 loop reads CASSTSPWETQYF. CDR3 DNA sequence: TGTGCCAGCAGCACTAGCCCCTGGGAGACCCAGTACTTC.

CDR3 residues: CASELQTRYQETQYF. The CDR3 DNA follows: TGTGCCAGCGAACTGCAGACCAGGTACCAAGAGACCCAGTACTTC. This chain connects TRBV6-1 to TRBJ2-5, with D unresolved. Germline values: CDR1 MNHNS, CDR2 SASEGT. Trimming took 8 bases from V and 0 from J, leaving 16 bases between them. This CDR3 spans 15 amino acids.

This chain links TRBV6-1 with TRBJ2-5, with D possibly being TRBD1 or TRBD2 (5 bases each). Germline V gene data show CDR1 as MNHNS and CDR2 as SASEGT. The CDR3 loop spans 15 amino acids. V was pared by 6 bases and J by 4 bases, with 18 bases between. In nucleotides, the CDR3 is TGTGCCAGCAGCGTCAACCGGGGACCTTCAGAGACCCAGTACTTC. It specifies CASSVNRGPSETQYF.

The chain recombines TRBV10-3 with TRBJ2-2, with TRBD2 as a possible D gene (5 bases). This CDR3 has 12 amino acids. In germline, CDR1 is ENHRY, CDR2 SYGVKD. The V end was cut by 10 bases, the J end by 6 bases, with 12 bases between. The CDR3 loop reads CATTDGAGELFF. The CDR3 coding sequence is TGTGCCACCACGGACGGGGCCGGGGAGCTGTTTTTT.

V is TRBV28 and J is TRBJ1-1; TRBD1 might be the D (5 bases). Trimming pared 1 base from V and 3 bases from J, leaving 12 bases between. Germline-derived CDR1 and CDR2 are MDHEN and SYDVKM. The CDR3 is 15 residues long. The CDR3 sequence is CASSLLAGRHTEAFF. CDR3 DNA: TGTGCCAGCAGTTTATTGGCAGGGAGGCACACTGAAGCTTTCTTT.

V usage is TRBV19 and J usage is TRBJ1-1, with 8 bases matching TRBD1. Germline V gives CDR1 LNHDA, CDR2 SQIVND (reference sequence). J lost 7 bases, V lost 6 bases, and 10 bases had no gene match. There are 14 residues in the CDR3. CDR3 amino acids: CASRPDRVTLEAFF. In nucleotides, the CDR3 is TGTGCCAGTAGGCCGGACAGGGTGACCCTTGAAGCTTTCTTT. The entire variable domain, with the rest obtained from reference TRBV19 and TRBJ1-1, is as follows: DGGITQSPKYLFRKEGQNVTLSCEQNLNHDAMYWYRQDPGQGLRLIYYSQIVNDFQKGDIAEGYSVSREKKESFPLTVTSAQKNPTAFYLCASRPDRVTLEAFFGQGTRLTVV.

The chain employs TRBV29-1 and TRBJ2-2; TRBD1 matches 7 bases. Germline V gene data show CDR1 as SQVTM and CDR2 as ANQGSEA. The CDR3 length is 17 residues. Trimming removed 6 bases from V and 0 bases from J; junction bases left unmatched: 13. CDR3: CSVRLRPGQANTGELFF. DNA of the CDR3: TGCAGCGTGAGGCTTCGACCAGGACAGGCGAACACCGGGGAGCTGTTTTTT.

This chain links TRBV2 with TRBJ1-2, with 8 nucleotides matching TRBD1. The V gene's germline CDR1 is SNHLY and CDR2 FYNNEI. The CDR3 loop spans 15 amino acids. The V and J ends lost 4 bases and 7 bases, in that order; junction bases with no gene match: 11. The CDR3 DNA reads TGTGCCAGCAGTGCCACAGGGGGAGGGACGGCTGGCTACACCTTC. Protein: CASSATGGGTAGYTF. Full variable domain (outside the CDR3, taken from reference TRBV2 and TRBJ1-2): EPEVTQTPSHQVTQMGQEVILRCVPISNHLYFYWYRQILGQKVEFLVSFYNNEISEKSEIFDDQFSVERPDGSNFTLKIRSTKLEDSAMYFCASSATGGGTAGYTFGSGTRLTVV.

The V and J genes are TRBV2 and TRBJ2-1; TRBD2 aligns across 12 bases. Germline assignment: CDR1 SNHLY and CDR2 FYNNEI. The trim removed 6 bases at V and 0 bases at J, leaving 0 bases unmatched. This CDR3 spans 15 amino acids. The CDR3 reads CASRGLAGSYNEQFF. DNA for the CDR3: TGTGCCAGCAGGGGACTAGCGGGCTCCTACAATGAGCAGTTCTTC.

This clone has just one count. The chain couples TRBV5-1 to TRBJ1-1; TRBD1 aligns across 8 bases. The CDR3 extends over 15 amino acids. Germline V gene data show CDR1 as SGHRS and CDR2 as YFSETQ. V gave up 0 bases and J gave up 1 base; unmatched junction bases: 2. The CDR3 loop is CASSLGTGPNTEAFF. The CDR3 coding sequence is TGCGCCAGCAGCTTGGGGACAGGGCCGAACACTGAAGCTTTCTTT. The entire variable domain, with the rest obtained from reference TRBV5-1 and TRBJ1-1, is as follows: KAGVTQTPRYLIKTRGQQVTLSCSPISGHRSVSWYQQTPGQGLQFLFEYFSETQRNKGNFPGRFSGRQFSNSRSEMNVSTLELGDSALYLCASSLGTGPNTEAFFGQGTRLTVV.

The chain is built from TRBV2 and TRBJ1-4; the D gene is possibly TRBD1 (6 bases). CDR1 is SNHLY, CDR2 FYNNEI, per germline. This CDR3 contains 13 residues. Trimming stripped 7 bases from V and 8 bases from J, with 14 bases between. The CDR3: CASTFNGGEKLFF. CDR3 bases: TGTGCCAGCACCTTTAATGGGGGCGAAAAACTGTTTTTT.